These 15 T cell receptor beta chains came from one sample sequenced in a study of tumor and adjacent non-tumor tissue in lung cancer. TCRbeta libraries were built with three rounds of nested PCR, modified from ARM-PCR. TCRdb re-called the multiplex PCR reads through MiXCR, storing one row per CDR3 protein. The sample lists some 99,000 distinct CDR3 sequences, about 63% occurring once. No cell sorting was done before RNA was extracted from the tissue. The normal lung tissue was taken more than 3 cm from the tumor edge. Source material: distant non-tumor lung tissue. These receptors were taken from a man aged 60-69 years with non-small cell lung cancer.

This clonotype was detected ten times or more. The CDR3 bases are TGTGCCAGCAGGCCGGGACTAAGCTCCTACAATGAGCAGTTCTTC. It codes for CASRPGLSSYNEQFF. The V call is TRBV6-1, the J call TRBJ2-1; 7 nucleotides align to TRBD2. The germline V gene has CDR1 MNHNS and CDR2 SASEGT. Unmatched junction bases numbered 5, after V lost 6 bases and J lost 0 bases. The CDR3 covers 15 residues.

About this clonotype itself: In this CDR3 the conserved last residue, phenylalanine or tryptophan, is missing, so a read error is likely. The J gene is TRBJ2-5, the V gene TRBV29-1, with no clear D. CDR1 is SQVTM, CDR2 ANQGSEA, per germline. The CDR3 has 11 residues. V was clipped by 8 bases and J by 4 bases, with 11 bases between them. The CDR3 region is CSTRWGETQYY. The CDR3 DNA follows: TGCAGCACGCGCTGGGGAGAGACCCAGTACTAC.

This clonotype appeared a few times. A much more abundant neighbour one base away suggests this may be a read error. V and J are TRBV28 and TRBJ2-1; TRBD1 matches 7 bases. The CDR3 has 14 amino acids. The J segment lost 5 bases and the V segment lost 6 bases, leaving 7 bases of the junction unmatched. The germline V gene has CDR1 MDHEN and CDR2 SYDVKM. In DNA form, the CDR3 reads TGTGCCAGCAGGTCCGGGACAGCGGACAATGAGCAGTTCTTC. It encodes CASRSGTADNEQFF.

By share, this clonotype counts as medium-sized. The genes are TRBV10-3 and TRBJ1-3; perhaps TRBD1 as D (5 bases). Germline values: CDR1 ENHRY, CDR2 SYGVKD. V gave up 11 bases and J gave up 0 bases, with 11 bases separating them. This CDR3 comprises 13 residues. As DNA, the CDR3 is TGTGCCGCCCTCAGGGCCTCTGGAAACACCATATATTTT. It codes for CAALRASGNTIYF.

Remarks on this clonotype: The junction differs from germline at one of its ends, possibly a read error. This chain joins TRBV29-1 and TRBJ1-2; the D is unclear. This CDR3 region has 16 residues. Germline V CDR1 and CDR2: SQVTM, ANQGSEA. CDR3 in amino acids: CSVAGPRTVVGYVYPF. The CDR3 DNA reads TGCAGCGTTGCCGGTCCCAGGACGGTAGTAGGGTATGTCTACCCCTTC.

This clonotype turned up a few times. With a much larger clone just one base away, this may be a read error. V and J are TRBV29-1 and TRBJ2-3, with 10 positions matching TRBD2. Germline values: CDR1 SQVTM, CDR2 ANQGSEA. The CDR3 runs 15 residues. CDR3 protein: CSVEKPSGRADTQCF. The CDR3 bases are TGCAGCGTTGAAAAGCCGAGCGGGAGGGCAGATACGCAGTGTTTT.

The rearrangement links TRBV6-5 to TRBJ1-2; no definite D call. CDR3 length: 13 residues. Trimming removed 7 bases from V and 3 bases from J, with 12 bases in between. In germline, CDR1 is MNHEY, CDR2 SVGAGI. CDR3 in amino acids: CASNLEPDYGYTF. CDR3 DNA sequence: TGTGCCAGCAATTTAGAGCCAGACTATGGCTACACCTTC.

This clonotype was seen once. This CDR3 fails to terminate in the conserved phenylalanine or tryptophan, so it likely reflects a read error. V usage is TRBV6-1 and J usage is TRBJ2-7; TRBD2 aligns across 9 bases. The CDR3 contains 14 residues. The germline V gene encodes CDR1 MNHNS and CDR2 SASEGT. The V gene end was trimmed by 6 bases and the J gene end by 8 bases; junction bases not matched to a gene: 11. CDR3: CASRATSGLYKQYL. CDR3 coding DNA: TGTGCCAGCAGGGCGACTAGCGGCCTTTACAAGCAGTACTTA.

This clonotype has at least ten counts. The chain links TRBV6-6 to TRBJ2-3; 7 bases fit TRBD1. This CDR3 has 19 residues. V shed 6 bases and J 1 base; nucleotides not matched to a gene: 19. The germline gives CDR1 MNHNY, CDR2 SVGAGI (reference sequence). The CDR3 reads CASSRPTGSGRGGTDTQYF. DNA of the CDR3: TGTGCCAGCAGCCGCCCGACAGGGTCCGGGCGAGGTGGCACAGATACGCAGTATTTT.

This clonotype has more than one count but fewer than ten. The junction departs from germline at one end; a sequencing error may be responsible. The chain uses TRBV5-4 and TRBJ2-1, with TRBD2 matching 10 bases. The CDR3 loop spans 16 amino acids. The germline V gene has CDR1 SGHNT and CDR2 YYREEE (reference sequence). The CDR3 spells CASSLDLSGRINEQFF. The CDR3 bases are TGTGCCAGCAGTTTGGATCTTAGCGGGAGGATAAATGAGCAGTTCTTC.

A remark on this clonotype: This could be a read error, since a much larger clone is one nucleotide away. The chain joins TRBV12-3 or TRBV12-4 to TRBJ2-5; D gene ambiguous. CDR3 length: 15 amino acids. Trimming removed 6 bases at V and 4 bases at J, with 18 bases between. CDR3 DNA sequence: TGTGCCAGCAGCCCGCGGCCACCAAAAGGAGAGACCCAGTACTTC. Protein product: CASSPRPPKGETQYF.

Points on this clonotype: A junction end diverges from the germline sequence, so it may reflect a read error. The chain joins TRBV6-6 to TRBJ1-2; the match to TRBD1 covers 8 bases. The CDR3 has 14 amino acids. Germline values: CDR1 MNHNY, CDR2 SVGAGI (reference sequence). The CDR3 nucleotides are TGCGCCAGCAGATTACAGGGGGTAGGCTATGGCTACACCTTC. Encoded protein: CASRLQGVGYGYTF.

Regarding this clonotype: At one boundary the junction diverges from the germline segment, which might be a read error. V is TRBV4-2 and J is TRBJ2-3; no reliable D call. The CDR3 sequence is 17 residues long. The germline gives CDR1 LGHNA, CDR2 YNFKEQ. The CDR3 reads CASSQGIAALGSDMQYF. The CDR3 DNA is TGTGCCAGCAGCCAAGGTATTGCCGCTCTTGGCTCTGATATGCAGTATTTT.

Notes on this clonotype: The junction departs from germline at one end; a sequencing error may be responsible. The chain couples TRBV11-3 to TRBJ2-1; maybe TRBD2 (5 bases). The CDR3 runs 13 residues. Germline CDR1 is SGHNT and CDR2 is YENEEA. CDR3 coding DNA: TGTGCCAGCAACGCAGAGGTGGCTAGCTTCCAGTTATTC. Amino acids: CASNAEVASFQLF.

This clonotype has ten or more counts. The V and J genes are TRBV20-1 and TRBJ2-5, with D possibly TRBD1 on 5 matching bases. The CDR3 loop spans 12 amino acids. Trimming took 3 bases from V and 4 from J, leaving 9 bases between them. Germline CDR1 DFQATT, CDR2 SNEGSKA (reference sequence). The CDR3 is CSASRQGETQYF. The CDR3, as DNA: TGCAGTGCTAGCCGGCAGGGAGAGACCCAGTACTTC.